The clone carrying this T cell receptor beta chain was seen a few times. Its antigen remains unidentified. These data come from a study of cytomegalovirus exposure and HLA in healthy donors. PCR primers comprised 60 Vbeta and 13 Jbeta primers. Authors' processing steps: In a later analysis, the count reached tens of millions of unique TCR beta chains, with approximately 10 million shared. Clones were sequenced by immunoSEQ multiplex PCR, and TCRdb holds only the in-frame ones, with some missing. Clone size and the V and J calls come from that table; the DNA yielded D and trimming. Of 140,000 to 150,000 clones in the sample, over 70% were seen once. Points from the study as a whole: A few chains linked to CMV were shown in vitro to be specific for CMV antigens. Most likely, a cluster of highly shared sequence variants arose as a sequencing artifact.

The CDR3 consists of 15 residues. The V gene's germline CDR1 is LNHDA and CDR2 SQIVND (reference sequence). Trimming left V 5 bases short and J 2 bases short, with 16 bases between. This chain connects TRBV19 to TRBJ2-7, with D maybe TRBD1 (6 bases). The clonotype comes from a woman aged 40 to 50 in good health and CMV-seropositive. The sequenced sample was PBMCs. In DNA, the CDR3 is TGTGCCAGTAGTCCCAGGGGCCAGGGCGCCTACGAGCAGTACTTC. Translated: CASSPRGQGAYEQYF.